One and the same sample provided the 20 T cell receptor beta chains below, sequenced in a study of cytomegalovirus exposure and HLA in healthy donors. The PCR employed 60 Vbeta primers together with 13 Jbeta primers. This table comes from immunoSEQ multiplex PCR, and its TCRdb copy is limited to in-frame clones, with some not included. The sample contains over 150,000 clones, approximately 80% of which appear only once. The sequenced material came from PBMCs. Receptors were obtained from a woman aged 50 to 60 in good health and CMV-seropositive.

The J gene is TRBJ2-5, the V gene TRBV7-2, with 7 positions matching TRBD2. Per the germline V gene, CDR1 is SGHTA and CDR2 is FQGNSA. Trimming took 2 bases from V and 2 from J; bases not matched to a gene: 2. The CDR3 has 14 amino acids. CDR3 nucleotide sequence: TGTGCCAGCAGCTTAATGGGGGGGCAAGAGACCCAGTACTTC. It specifies CASSLMGGQETQYF. Based on the CDR3 plus reference TRBV7-2 and TRBJ2-5, the full variable domain is GAGVSQSPSNKVTEKGKDVELRCDPISGHTALYWYRQSLGQGLEFLIYFQGNSAPDKSGLPSDRFSAERTGGSVSTLTIQRTQQEDSAVYLCASSLMGGQETQYFGPGTRLLVL.

The V and J genes are TRBV7-2 and TRBJ2-2, with 9 nucleotides matching TRBD2. Germline lookup yields CDR1 SGHTA and CDR2 FQGNSA. V shed 5 bases and J 0 bases; nucleotides not matched to a gene: 4. The CDR3 spans 16 residues. The CDR3 protein is CASSPKRGANTGELFF. In DNA, the CDR3 is TGTGCCAGCAGCCCAAAGCGGGGGGCGAACACCGGGGAGCTGTTTTTT.

The V call is TRBV5-1, the J call TRBJ2-3; tentatively, D is TRBD2 (5 bases). The V and J ends lost 1 base and 3 bases respectively, with 12 bases between them. Germline assignment: CDR1 SGHRS and CDR2 YFSETQ. The CDR3 covers 15 residues. For the CDR3, the DNA is TGCGCCAGCAGCTTGAGAACTAGGAGGACAGATACGCAGTATTTT. Protein: CASSLRTRRTDTQYF.

This sequence joins TRBV27 and TRBJ2-1; D might be TRBD2 (6 bases). There are 12 residues in the CDR3. Germline V gives CDR1 MNHEY, CDR2 SMNVEV (reference sequence). The germline V and J ends were trimmed by 9 bases and 7 bases, with 13 bases remaining between them. The CDR3 sequence: CASEGGGNEQFF. CDR3 coding DNA: TGTGCCAGTGAGGGCGGAGGGAATGAGCAGTTCTTC.

The J gene is TRBJ1-1, the V gene TRBV7-2; D is unclear. This CDR3 region has 14 residues. Looked up from germline, CDR1 is SGHTA and CDR2 is FQGNSA. Trimming took 1 base from V and 3 from J, leaving 9 bases between them. The CDR3 DNA reads TGTGCCAGCAGCTTAGGCACAGCATACACTGAAGCTTTCTTT. Translating gives CASSLGTAYTEAFF.

V is TRBV19 and J is TRBJ1-5; tentatively, D is TRBD1 (5 bases). The V end was cut by 3 bases, the J end by 0 bases, with 15 bases between. The germline gives CDR1 LNHDA, CDR2 SQIVND (reference sequence). CDR3 size: 17 residues. The CDR3 nucleotides are TGTGCCAGTAGTATCCGGCGACAGCCCGTTAGCAATCAGCCCCAGCATTTT. As protein: CASSIRRQPVSNQPQHF.

V usage is TRBV6-5 and J usage is TRBJ1-1; unclear D gene. The germline V gene has CDR1 MNHEY and CDR2 SVGAGI. This CDR3 region has 12 residues. The V and J ends lost 8 bases and 0 bases respectively, with 7 bases between them. In DNA form, the CDR3 reads TGTGCCAGCCTCTCTTTGAACACTGAAGCTTTCTTT. It specifies CASLSLNTEAFF.

J is TRBJ2-5 and V is TRBV5-1; D might be TRBD1 (6 bases). The CDR3 length is 15 residues. Looked up from germline, CDR1 is SGHRS and CDR2 is YFSETQ. V was pared by 4 bases and J by 0 bases, with 13 bases between. CDR3 nucleotide sequence: TGCGCCAGCAGCATGATACAGGGTTACCAAGAGACCCAGTACTTC. Translating gives CASSMIQGYQETQYF.

This clone was picked up a small number of times. The chain couples TRBV5-1 to TRBJ2-3; 10 positions agree with TRBD2. Germline assignment: CDR1 SGHRS and CDR2 YFSETQ. The CDR3 covers 16 residues. Losses at the gene ends were 3 bases for V and 3 bases for J; bases not matched to a gene: 7. CDR3 nucleotide sequence: TGCGCCAGCAGCTCCACCGGGACTAGCGTTACAGATACGCAGTATTTT. It translates to CASSSTGTSVTDTQYF.

This clone was seen once. The chain carries TRBV9 and TRBJ2-4; 11 nucleotides align to TRBD2. Germline CDR1 and CDR2: SGDLS and YYNGEE. V shed 2 bases, J shed 2 bases, and the junction held 3 bases outside the gene matches. There are 16 residues in the CDR3. CDR3 protein: CASSVRTSGPKNIQYF. The CDR3 region has the DNA TGTGCCAGCAGCGTGCGGACTAGCGGGCCCAAAAACATTCAGTACTTC.

V usage is TRBV5-1 and J usage is TRBJ2-1, with 15 bases identical to TRBD2. Germline CDR1 SGHRS, CDR2 YFSETQ. V shed 3 bases, J shed 6 bases, and the junction held 13 bases outside the gene matches. CDR3 length equals 19 residues. The CDR3 nucleotides are TGCGCCAGCAGCTCGGGACTAGCGGGAGGAGGGTTATTTTCCAATGAGCAGTTCTTC. Protein: CASSSGLAGGGLFSNEQFF.

This clone was seen a single time. The rearrangement links TRBV5-4 to TRBJ2-3, with TRBD2 matching 15 bases. CDR3 length equals 18 residues. V dropped 3 bases and J dropped 4; count of bases not matched to a gene: 9. Germline values: CDR1 SGHNT, CDR2 YYREEE (reference sequence). The CDR3 here is CASSSAGGLAGGADTQYF. The CDR3 nucleotides read TGTGCCAGCAGCTCCGCCGGAGGACTAGCGGGAGGGGCAGATACGCAGTATTTT. The variable domain in full, with the rest retrieved from reference TRBV5-4 and TRBJ2-3, is ETGVTQSPTHLIKTRGQQVTLRCSSQSGHNTVSWYQQALGQGPQFIFQYYREEENGRGNFPPRFSGLQFPNYSSELNVNALELDDSALYLCASSSAGGLAGGADTQYFGPGTRLTVL.

This clone occurred once. The V gene is TRBV5-5, the J gene TRBJ2-5, with 7 bases identical to TRBD1. Germline V lookup: CDR1 SGHKS, CDR2 YYEKEE (reference sequence). Trimming cost V 5 bases and J 3 bases; bases outside gene matches: 7. The CDR3 loop spans 14 amino acids. This CDR3 is CASSLKQGKETQYF. The CDR3 DNA is TGTGCCAGCAGTTTGAAACAGGGGAAAGAGACCCAGTACTTC.

V is TRBV19 and J is TRBJ1-3; D unresolved. The CDR3 consists of 14 residues. V lost 5 bases to trimming and J lost 1 base, with 9 bases between them. Germline V gives CDR1 LNHDA, CDR2 SQIVND (reference sequence). The CDR3 coding sequence is TGTGCCAGTAGTTTGGTACGGTCTGGAAACACCATATATTTT. Protein product: CASSLVRSGNTIYF.

V is TRBV28 and J is TRBJ1-5, with 7 bases lining up with TRBD1. The CDR3 has 13 residues. V trimming: 10 bases; J trimming: 9 bases; junction bases outside the gene matches: 12. Germline V CDR1 and CDR2: MDHEN, SYDVKM. DNA for the CDR3: TGTGCCATCTCGGGACAGTTGGCGGCGCCCCAGCATTTT. Residues: CAISGQLAAPQHF.

CDR3 amino acids: CASSEYAGSGNTIYF. CDR3 nucleotides: TGTGCCAGCAGTGAATATGCAGGATCTGGAAACACCATATATTTT. V gene TRBV25-1 combines with J gene TRBJ1-3, with D uncertain. With 0 bases removed from V and 1 base from J, the gap between germline ends came to 7 bases. The CDR3 has 15 residues. Germline values: CDR1 MGHDK, CDR2 SYGVNS.

The chain has TRBV6-5 and TRBJ1-2, with a tentative D call TRBD1 (6 bases). Germline V lookup: CDR1 MNHEY, CDR2 SVGAGI. This CDR3 region has 14 residues. The ends were cut back, 6 bases at V and 4 bases at J, with 15 bases in the middle. This CDR3 is CASRVAGGPYGYTF. The DNA for the CDR3 is TGTGCCAGCAGAGTGGCCGGGGGGCCCTATGGCTACACCTTC.

The chain is built from TRBV25-1 and TRBJ1-2; TRBD1 matches at 7 bases. Germline V CDR1 and CDR2: MGHDK, SYGVNS. V lost 2 bases to trimming and J lost 8 bases; unmatched junction nucleotides: 5. The CDR3 has 13 amino acids. The CDR3, as DNA: TGTGCCAGCAGTGAAAGGACAGGCTCCGGCTACACCTTC. It codes for CASSERTGSGYTF.

The V and J genes are TRBV30 and TRBJ1-2, with D perhaps matching TRBD1 (5 bases). The CDR3 contains 12 residues. Germline loops: CDR1 GTSNPN, CDR2 SVGIG (reference sequence). The V gene lost 5 bases and the J gene lost 7 bases, with 14 bases spanning the gap. The CDR3, as DNA: TGTGCCTGGCTGGCAGGGCCTCGTGGCTACACCTTC. Translating gives CAWLAGPRGYTF.

The rearrangement joins TRBV11-2 to TRBJ2-7, with TRBD1 identical over 9 bases. J gave up 7 bases and V 5 bases, and 9 bases lay outside the gene matches. The CDR3 consists of 14 residues. Germline V gene sequence: CDR1 SGHAT, CDR2 FQNNGV. Here the CDR3 reads CASSGDREGAEQYF. The CDR3 coding sequence is TGTGCCAGCAGCGGGGACAGGGAGGGAGCGGAGCAGTACTTC.